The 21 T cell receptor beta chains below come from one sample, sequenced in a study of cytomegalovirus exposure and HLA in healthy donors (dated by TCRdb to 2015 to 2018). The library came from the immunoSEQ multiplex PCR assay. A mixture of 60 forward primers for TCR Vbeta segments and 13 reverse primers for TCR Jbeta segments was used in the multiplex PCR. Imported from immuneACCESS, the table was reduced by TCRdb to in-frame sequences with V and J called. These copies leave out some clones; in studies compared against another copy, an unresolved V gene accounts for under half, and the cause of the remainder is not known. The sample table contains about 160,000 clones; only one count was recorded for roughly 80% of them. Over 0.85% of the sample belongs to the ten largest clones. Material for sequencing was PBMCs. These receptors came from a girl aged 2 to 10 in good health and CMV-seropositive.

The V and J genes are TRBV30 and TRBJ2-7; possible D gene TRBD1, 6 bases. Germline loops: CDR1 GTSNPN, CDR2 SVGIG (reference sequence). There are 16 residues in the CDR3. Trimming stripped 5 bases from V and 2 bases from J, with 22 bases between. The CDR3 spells CAWGPGHHTFPYEQYF. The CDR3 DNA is TGTGCCTGGGGGCCGGGACACCACACTTTTCCCTACGAGCAGTACTTC.

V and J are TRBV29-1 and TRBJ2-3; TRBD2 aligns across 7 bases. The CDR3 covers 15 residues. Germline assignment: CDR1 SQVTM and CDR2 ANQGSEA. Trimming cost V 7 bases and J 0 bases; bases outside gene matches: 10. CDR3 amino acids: CSAGSSGISTDTQYF. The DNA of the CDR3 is TGCAGCGCCGGCTCCAGCGGGATAAGCACAGATACGCAGTATTTT.

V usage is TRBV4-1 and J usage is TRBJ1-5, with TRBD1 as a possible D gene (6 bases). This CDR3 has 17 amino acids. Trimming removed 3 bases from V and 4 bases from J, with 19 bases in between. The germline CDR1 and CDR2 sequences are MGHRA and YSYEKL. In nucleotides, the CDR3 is TGCGCCAGCAGCCATCGGCAGGGGATGGGAAGGAATCAGCCCCAGCATTTT. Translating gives CASSHRQGMGRNQPQHF.

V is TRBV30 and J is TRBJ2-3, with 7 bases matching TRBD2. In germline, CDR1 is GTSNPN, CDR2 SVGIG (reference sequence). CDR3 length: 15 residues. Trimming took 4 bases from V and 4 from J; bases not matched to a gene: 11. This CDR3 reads CAWTLAEGLPDTQYF. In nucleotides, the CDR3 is TGTGCCTGGACCCTAGCGGAAGGGCTTCCAGATACGCAGTATTTT.

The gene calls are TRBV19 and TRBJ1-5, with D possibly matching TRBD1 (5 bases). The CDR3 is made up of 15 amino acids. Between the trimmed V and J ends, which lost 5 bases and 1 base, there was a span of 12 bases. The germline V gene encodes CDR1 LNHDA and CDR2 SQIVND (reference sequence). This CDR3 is CASSLGHLSNQPQHF. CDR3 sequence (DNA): TGTGCCAGTAGTCTTGGACACCTCAGCAATCAGCCCCAGCATTTT.

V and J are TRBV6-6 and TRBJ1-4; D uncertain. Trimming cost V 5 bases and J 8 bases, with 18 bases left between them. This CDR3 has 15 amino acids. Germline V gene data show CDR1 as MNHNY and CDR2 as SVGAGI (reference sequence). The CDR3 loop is CASSVFRGLGEKLFF. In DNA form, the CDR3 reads TGTGCCAGCAGTGTCTTCCGAGGGCTTGGGGAAAAACTGTTTTTT.

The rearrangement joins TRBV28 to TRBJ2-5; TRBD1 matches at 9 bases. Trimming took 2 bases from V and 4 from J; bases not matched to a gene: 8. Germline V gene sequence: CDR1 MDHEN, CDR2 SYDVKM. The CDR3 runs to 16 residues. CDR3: CASSLAETGGRETQYF. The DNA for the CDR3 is TGTGCCAGCAGTTTAGCCGAGACAGGGGGGAGAGAGACCCAGTACTTC.

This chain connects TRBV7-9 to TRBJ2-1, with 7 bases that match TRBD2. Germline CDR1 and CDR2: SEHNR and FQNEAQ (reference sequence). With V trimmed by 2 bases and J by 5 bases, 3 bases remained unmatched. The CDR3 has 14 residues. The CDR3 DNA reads TGTGCCAGCAGCTTAAGCGGGAAAGACAATGAGCAGTTCTTC. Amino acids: CASSLSGKDNEQFF.

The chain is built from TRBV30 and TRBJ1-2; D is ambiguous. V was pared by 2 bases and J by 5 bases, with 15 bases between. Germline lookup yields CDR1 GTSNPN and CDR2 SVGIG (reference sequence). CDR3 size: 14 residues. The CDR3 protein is CAWSWVRTDYGYTF. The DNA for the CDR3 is TGTGCCTGGAGTTGGGTTCGGACTGATTATGGCTACACCTTC.

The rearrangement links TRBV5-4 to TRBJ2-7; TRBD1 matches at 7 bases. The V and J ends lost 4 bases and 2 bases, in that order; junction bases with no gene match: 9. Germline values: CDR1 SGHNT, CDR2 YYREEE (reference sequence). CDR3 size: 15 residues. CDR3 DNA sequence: TGTGCCAGCAGCCCCCAGGGGGTTTGGCCCTACGAGCAGTACTTC. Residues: CASSPQGVWPYEQYF. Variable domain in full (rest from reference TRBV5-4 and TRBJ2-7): ETGVTQSPTHLIKTRGQQVTLRCSSQSGHNTVSWYQQALGQGPQFIFQYYREEENGRGNFPPRFSGLQFPNYSSELNVNALELDDSALYLCASSPQGVWPYEQYFGPGTRLTVT.

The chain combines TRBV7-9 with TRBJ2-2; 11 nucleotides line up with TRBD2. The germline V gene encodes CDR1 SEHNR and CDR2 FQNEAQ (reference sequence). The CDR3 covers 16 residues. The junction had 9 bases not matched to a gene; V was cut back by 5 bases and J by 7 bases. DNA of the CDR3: TGTGCCAGCAGCCCAGGACTAGCGGGCCCTTACGGGGAGCTGTTTTTT. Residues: CASSPGLAGPYGELFF.

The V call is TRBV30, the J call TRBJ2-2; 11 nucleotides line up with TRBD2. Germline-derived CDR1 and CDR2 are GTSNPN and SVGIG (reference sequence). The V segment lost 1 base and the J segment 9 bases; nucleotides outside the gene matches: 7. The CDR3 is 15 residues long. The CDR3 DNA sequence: TGTGCCTGGAGTGGACTAGCGGGAAATTGGTGGGAGCTGTTTTTT. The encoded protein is CAWSGLAGNWWELFF.

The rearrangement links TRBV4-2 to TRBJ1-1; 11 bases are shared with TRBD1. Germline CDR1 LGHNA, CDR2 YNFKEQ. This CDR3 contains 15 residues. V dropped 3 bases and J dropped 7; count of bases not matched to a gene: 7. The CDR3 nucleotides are TGTGCCAGCAGCCACTACGGACAGGGGGCGGGTGAAGCTTTCTTT. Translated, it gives CASSHYGQGAGEAFF.

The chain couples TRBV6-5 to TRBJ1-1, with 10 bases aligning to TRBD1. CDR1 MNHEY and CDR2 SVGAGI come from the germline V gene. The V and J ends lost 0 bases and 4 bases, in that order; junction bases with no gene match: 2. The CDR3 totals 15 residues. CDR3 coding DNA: TGTGCCAGCAGTTACTCACGGACAGGGGGCACTGAAGCTTTCTTT. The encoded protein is CASSYSRTGGTEAFF.

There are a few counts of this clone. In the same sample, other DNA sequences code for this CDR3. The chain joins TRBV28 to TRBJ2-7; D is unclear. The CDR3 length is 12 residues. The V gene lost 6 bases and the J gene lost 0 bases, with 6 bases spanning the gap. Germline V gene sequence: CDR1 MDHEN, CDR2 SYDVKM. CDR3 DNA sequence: TGTGCCAGCAGCGGTGGCTCCTACGAGCAGTACTTC. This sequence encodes CASSGGSYEQYF.

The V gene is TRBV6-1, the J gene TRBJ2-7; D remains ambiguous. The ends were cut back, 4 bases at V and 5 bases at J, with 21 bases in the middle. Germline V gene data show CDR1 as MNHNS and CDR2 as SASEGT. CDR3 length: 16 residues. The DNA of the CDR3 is TGTGCCAGCAGTGTCCTCCACTTCCCGCGCCTCAACGAGCAGTACTTC. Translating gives CASSVLHFPRLNEQYF.

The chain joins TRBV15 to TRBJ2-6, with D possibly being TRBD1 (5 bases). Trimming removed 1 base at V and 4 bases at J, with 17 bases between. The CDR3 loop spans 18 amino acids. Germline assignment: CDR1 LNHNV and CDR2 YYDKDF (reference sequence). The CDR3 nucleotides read TGTGCCACCAGCAGAGCTTATTACAGGTCTATGGGGGCCAACGTCCTGACTTTC. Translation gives CATSRAYYRSMGANVLTF.

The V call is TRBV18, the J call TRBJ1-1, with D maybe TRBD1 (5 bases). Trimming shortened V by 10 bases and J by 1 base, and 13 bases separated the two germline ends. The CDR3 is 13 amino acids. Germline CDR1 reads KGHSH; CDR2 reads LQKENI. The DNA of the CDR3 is TGTGCCACCTCGGAGGGGAAGAACACTGAAGCTTTCTTT. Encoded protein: CATSEGKNTEAFF.

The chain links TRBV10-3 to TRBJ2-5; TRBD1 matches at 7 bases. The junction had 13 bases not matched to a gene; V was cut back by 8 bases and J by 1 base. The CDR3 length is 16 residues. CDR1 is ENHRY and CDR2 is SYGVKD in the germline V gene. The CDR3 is CAIRRGTGQGQETQYF. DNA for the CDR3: TGTGCCATCCGCAGGGGGACGGGCCAAGGCCAAGAGACCCAGTACTTC.

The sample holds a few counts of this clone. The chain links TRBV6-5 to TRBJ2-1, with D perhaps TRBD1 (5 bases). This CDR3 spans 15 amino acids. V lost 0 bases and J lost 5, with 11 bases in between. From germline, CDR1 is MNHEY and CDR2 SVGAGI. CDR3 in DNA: TGTGCCAGCAGTTACTCGACAGTGCCTAACAATGAGCAGTTCTTC. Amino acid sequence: CASSYSTVPNNEQFF.

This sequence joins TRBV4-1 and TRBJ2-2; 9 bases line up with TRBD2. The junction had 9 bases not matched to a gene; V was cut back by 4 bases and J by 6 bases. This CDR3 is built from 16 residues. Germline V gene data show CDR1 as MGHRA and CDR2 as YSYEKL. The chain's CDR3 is CASSLLGSGSPGELFF. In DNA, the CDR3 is TGCGCCAGCAGCCTCCTGGGTAGCGGGAGCCCCGGGGAGCTGTTTTTT.